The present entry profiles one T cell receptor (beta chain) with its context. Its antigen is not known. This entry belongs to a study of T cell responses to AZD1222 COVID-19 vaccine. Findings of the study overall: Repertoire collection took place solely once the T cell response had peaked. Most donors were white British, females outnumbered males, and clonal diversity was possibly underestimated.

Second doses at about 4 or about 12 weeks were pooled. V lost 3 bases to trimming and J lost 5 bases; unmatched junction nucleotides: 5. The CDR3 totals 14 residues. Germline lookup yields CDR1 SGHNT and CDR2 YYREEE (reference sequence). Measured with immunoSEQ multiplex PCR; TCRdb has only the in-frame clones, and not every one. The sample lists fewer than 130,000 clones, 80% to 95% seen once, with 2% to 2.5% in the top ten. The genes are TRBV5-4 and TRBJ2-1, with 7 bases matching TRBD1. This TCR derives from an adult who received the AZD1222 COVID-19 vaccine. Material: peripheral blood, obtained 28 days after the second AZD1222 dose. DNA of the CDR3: TGTGCCAGCAGCTCCCGACAGGGAGACAATGAGCAGTTCTTC. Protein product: CASSSRQGDNEQFF.